This entry concerns a single TCR beta chain. The data were obtained in a study of blood T cell repertoires in COVID-19. For the study at large: Sites in the United States, Italy and Spain provided acute and convalescent COVID-19 samples.

Trimming stripped 6 bases from V and 6 bases from J, with 12 bases between. The germline gives CDR1 MNHEY, CDR2 SVGEGT. The CDR3 consists of 13 residues. TCRdb keeps only in-frame clones here, not all; method: immunoSEQ multiplex PCR. The profile covers about 190,000 clones, with approximately 90% appearing a single time and under 2.5% taken by the ten largest. Input material: peripheral blood. The chain carries TRBV6-2 or TRBV6-3 and TRBJ1-5; no clear D gene. This sequence originates from a man aged 70 or older with active or convalescent COVID-19. Here the CDR3 DNA reads TGTGCCAGCAGCGAGCAGGTCGGTCAGCCCCAGCATTTT. Residues: CASSEQVGQPQHF.